Below, 25 T cell receptor beta chains from the same sample are listed, as sequenced in a study of shared clonotypes between healthy human individuals. The data were produced by immunoSEQ multiplex PCR, yet TCRdb's version contains in-frame clones alone and is incomplete. The data contain more than 550,000 clones, about 90% of them singletons. The sequenced sample was memory CD8+ T cells from PBMCs. The subset here: CD45RO+ cells pooled with CCR7-negative TemRA cells. The receptors originated from a man aged 18-30 years in good health. Some clones in this sample may be carry-over from other donors' samples.

The chain employs TRBV29-1 and TRBJ1-5, with TRBD1 matching over 7 bases. Germline V CDR1 and CDR2: SQVTM, ANQGSEA. The CDR3 contains 13 residues. The junction had 8 bases not matched to a gene; V was cut back by 6 bases and J by 6 bases. Written as DNA, the CDR3 is TGCAGCGTGCCCGGACAGGCCGGTCAGCCCCAGCATTTT. Translation: CSVPGQAGQPQHF.

The chain couples TRBV7-9 to TRBJ1-2; perhaps TRBD1 as D (5 bases). The CDR3 length is 15 residues. Germline V gene sequence: CDR1 SEHNR, CDR2 FQNEAQ (reference sequence). The V gene lost 0 bases and the J gene lost 1 base, with 9 bases spanning the gap. CDR3: CASSLARGGNYGYTF. CDR3 sequence (DNA): TGTGCCAGCAGCTTAGCGCGGGGGGGTAACTATGGCTACACCTTC.

The chain links TRBV6-5 to TRBJ2-1; TRBD2 agrees at 9 bases. The CDR3 is made up of 15 amino acids. The J segment lost 9 bases and the V segment lost 2 bases, leaving 8 bases of the junction unmatched. Germline V lookup: CDR1 MNHEY, CDR2 SVGAGI. In DNA form, the CDR3 reads TGTGCCAGCAGTTACGAGGGACTAGCCCCCGGTGAGCAGTTCTTC. Its protein product is CASSYEGLAPGEQFF.

The chain recombines TRBV7-2 with TRBJ1-1, with a weak D call TRBD1 (5 bases). The V end was cut by 5 bases, the J end by 3 bases, with 10 bases between. CDR3 length: 13 amino acids. Germline V lookup: CDR1 SGHTA, CDR2 FQGNSA. The CDR3 is CASSPGLYTEAFF. In DNA, the CDR3 is TGTGCCAGCAGCCCGGGACTCTACACTGAAGCTTTCTTT.

The V gene is TRBV10-3, the J gene TRBJ2-7; TRBD1 matches 8 bases. V trimming: 8 bases; J trimming: 2 bases; junction bases outside the gene matches: 11. CDR3 size: 15 residues. CDR1 is ENHRY and CDR2 is SYGVKD in the germline V gene. The CDR3, as DNA: TGTGCCATCGCGTCCTCGGACAGGGCCCCCTACGAGCAGTACTTC. Its protein is CAIASSDRAPYEQYF.

This clone was observed a single time. This chain connects TRBV25-1 to TRBJ1-2; 7 bases are a match to TRBD1. V trimming: 4 bases; J trimming: 4 bases; junction bases outside the gene matches: 9. CDR1 is MGHDK and CDR2 is SYGVNS in the germline V gene. CDR3 length equals 15 residues. The CDR3 here is CASSGGRGRLYGYTF. CDR3 DNA: TGTGCCAGCAGTGGAGGGAGGGGGCGACTCTATGGCTACACCTTC.

V usage is TRBV2 and J usage is TRBJ1-2; D unresolved. V lost 4 bases to trimming and J lost 1 base, with 4 bases between them. The V gene's germline CDR1 is SNHLY and CDR2 FYNNEI. The CDR3 totals 12 residues. DNA for the CDR3: TGTGCCAGCAGTGTGGGTAACTATGGCTACACCTTC. It translates to CASSVGNYGYTF.

The chain is built from TRBV28 and TRBJ1-5; TRBD1 matches 7 bases. Per the germline V gene, CDR1 is MDHEN and CDR2 is SYDVKM. V lost 4 bases, J lost 5 bases, and 8 bases stayed unmatched. This CDR3 comprises 15 residues. The DNA for the CDR3 is TGTGCCAGCAGTTCCCGACAGGGAGGTCATCAGCCCCAGCATTTT. It is translated as CASSSRQGGHQPQHF.

This clone was detected once. The chain recombines TRBV27 with TRBJ1-6; possibly TRBD1 for D (5 bases). With 5 bases removed from V and 10 bases from J, the gap between germline ends came to 12 bases. In germline, CDR1 is MNHEY, CDR2 SMNVEV (reference sequence). This CDR3 has 13 residues. The CDR3 DNA reads TGTGCCAGCAGTCCGCTGGGGCACTCACCCCTCCACTTT. Translating it yields CASSPLGHSPLHF.

The genes are TRBV2 and TRBJ2-7, with TRBD2 as a possible D gene (5 bases). V dropped 0 bases and J dropped 2 bases, with 11 bases sitting between them. The CDR3 covers 15 residues. The germline gives CDR1 SNHLY, CDR2 FYNNEI. CDR3 in DNA: TGTGCCAGCAGTGAAGCGCGGGCAGGAGCCTACGAGCAGTACTTC. Its protein is CASSEARAGAYEQYF. Filled out from reference TRBV2 and TRBJ2-7, the complete variable domain reads EPEVTQTPSHQVTQMGQEVILRCVPISNHLYFYWYRQILGQKVEFLVSFYNNEISEKSEIFDDQFSVERPDGSNFTLKIRSTKLEDSAMYFCASSEARAGAYEQYFGPGTRLTVT.

This clone was observed a single time. The chain carries TRBV25-1 and TRBJ2-7; 8 bases fit TRBD2. CDR1 MGHDK and CDR2 SYGVNS come from the germline V gene. This CDR3 is built from 14 residues. The V and J ends lost 8 bases and 1 base, in that order; junction bases with no gene match: 7. The CDR3: CASGHSGTSYEQYF. The CDR3 DNA is TGTGCCAGCGGTCATAGCGGGACTTCCTACGAGCAGTACTTC.

This clone was recorded only once. The J gene is TRBJ2-1, the V gene TRBV7-3; D gene uncertain. The V gene's germline CDR1 is SGHTA and CDR2 FQGTGA. V gave up 5 bases and J gave up 6 bases, with 11 bases separating them. The CDR3 extends over 13 amino acids. This CDR3 is CASSPGGFNEQFF. The CDR3 bases are TGTGCCAGCAGCCCCGGTGGCTTCAATGAGCAGTTCTTC.

The chain carries TRBV7-9 and TRBJ1-1; the D is unclear. The germline CDR1 and CDR2 sequences are SEHNR and FQNEAQ (reference sequence). The CDR3 is 13 amino acids. V shed 5 bases and J shed 0 bases, with 7 bases lying between them. CDR3 nucleotide sequence: TGTGCCAGCAGCCCGGAACTGAACACTGAAGCTTTCTTT. This codes for CASSPELNTEAFF.

The chain employs TRBV13 and TRBJ2-1; no firm D call. The CDR3 spans 15 residues. V lost 1 base to trimming and J lost 0 bases, with 7 bases between them. Germline lookup yields CDR1 PRHDT and CDR2 FYEKMQ (reference sequence). CDR3 DNA: TGTGCCAGCAGCTTAGCGGCTGGCTCCTACAATGAGCAGTTCTTC. Its translation: CASSLAAGSYNEQFF.

The V call is TRBV30, the J call TRBJ1-5; D unresolved. The CDR3 loop spans 14 amino acids. Germline lookup yields CDR1 GTSNPN and CDR2 SVGIG (reference sequence). The V and J ends lost 3 bases and 8 bases respectively, with 17 bases between them. The CDR3 coding sequence is TGTGCCTGGAGCCCAACCGGGTGGATGGAGCCCCAGCATTTT. Protein sequence: CAWSPTGWMEPQHF.

CDR3 residues: CASTTFRGGIYDNEQFF. The CDR3 DNA reads TGTGCCAGCACTACCTTCAGGGGAGGGATTTACGACAATGAGCAGTTCTTC. The rearrangement links TRBV7-2 to TRBJ2-1, with D possibly TRBD2 on 7 matching bases. Germline-derived CDR1 and CDR2 are SGHTA and FQGNSA. CDR3 size: 17 residues. The V end lost 7 bases, the J end lost 5 bases, and 24 bases lay between the germline ends.

This chain joins TRBV28 and TRBJ1-2; 9 nucleotides align to TRBD1. V dropped 5 bases and J dropped 3; count of bases not matched to a gene: 4. The V gene's germline CDR1 is MDHEN and CDR2 SYDVKM. The CDR3 consists of 14 residues. CDR3 sequence reads: CASSPRTGDYGYTF. The CDR3 coding sequence is TGTGCCAGCAGTCCGCGGACAGGGGACTATGGCTACACCTTC.

This clone was seen more than once but under ten times. The rearrangement links TRBV6-1 to TRBJ1-5; D is undetermined. Germline-derived CDR1 and CDR2 are MNHNS and SASEGT. V gave up 6 bases and J gave up 0 bases, with 12 bases separating them. The CDR3 loop spans 15 amino acids. The CDR3 coding sequence is TGTGCCAGCAGCGTAATTAGCGTTAGCAATCAGCCCCAGCATTTT. Amino acid sequence: CASSVISVSNQPQHF.

The rearrangement joins TRBV4-1 to TRBJ2-7, with 7 bases identical to TRBD1. The CDR3 runs to 15 residues. V was pared by 0 bases and J by 4 bases, with 6 bases of the junction left unmatched. Per germline, CDR1 MGHRA and CDR2 YSYEKL. This CDR3 is CASSQESPRGYEQYF. In nucleotides, the CDR3 is TGCGCCAGCAGCCAAGAATCCCCCAGGGGGTACGAGCAGTACTTC.

V gene TRBV9 combines with J gene TRBJ2-1; possibly TRBD2 for D (5 bases). CDR1 SGDLS and CDR2 YYNGEE come from the germline V gene. The length of the CDR3 is 14 residues. V was clipped by 7 bases and J by 2 bases, with 13 bases between them. Here the CDR3 DNA reads TGTGCCAGCGCGGGCCCTTTGACCTACAATGAGCAGTTCTTC. This sequence encodes CASAGPLTYNEQFF.

The chain links TRBV6-5 to TRBJ1-1, with D possibly TRBD1 on 5 matching bases. V lost 4 bases and J lost 2, with 11 bases in between. CDR1 and CDR2 from the germline V gene are MNHEY and SVGAGI. The CDR3 has 14 residues. The CDR3 is CASSFGHRNTEAFF. CDR3 nucleotides: TGTGCCAGCAGTTTCGGACATCGCAACACTGAAGCTTTCTTT.

V and J are TRBV2 and TRBJ2-2; D unresolved. The CDR3 is 17 residues long. Germline V lookup: CDR1 SNHLY, CDR2 FYNNEI. Trimming stripped 6 bases from V and 5 bases from J, with 22 bases between. The CDR3 spells CASRESLSGPYTGELFF. The CDR3, as DNA: TGTGCCAGCAGGGAATCTCTCTCCGGGCCATATACCGGGGAGCTGTTTTTT. Supplemented by reference TRBV2 and TRBJ2-2, the full variable domain reads EPEVTQTPSHQVTQMGQEVILRCVPISNHLYFYWYRQILGQKVEFLVSFYNNEISEKSEIFDDQFSVERPDGSNFTLKIRSTKLEDSAMYFCASRESLSGPYTGELFFGEGSRLTVL.

V is TRBV9 and J is TRBJ2-5; no clear D. Germline CDR1 and CDR2: SGDLS and YYNGEE. The germline V and J ends were trimmed by 0 bases and 4 bases, with 19 bases remaining between them. This CDR3 has 17 amino acids. The CDR3 protein is CASSVGAVNRIRETQYF. CDR3 nucleotide sequence: TGTGCCAGCAGCGTAGGAGCAGTTAACCGGATTCGAGAGACCCAGTACTTC.

Comments on this clone: The junction differs from germline at one of its ends, possibly a read error. The chain couples TRBV7-9 to TRBJ2-5; 9 bases line up with TRBD1. The DNA end favors TRBJ2-7, so the J call may be wrong. CDR1 and CDR2 from the germline V gene are SEHNR and FQNEAQ (reference sequence). The CDR3 is 14 residues long. For the CDR3, the DNA is TGTGCCAGCAGCGTAACAGGGGGCTCCCACGAGCAGTACTTC. This translates into CASSVTGGSHEQYF.

This rearrangement joins TRBV27 to TRBJ1-1; 10 bases map to TRBD1. The CDR3 length is 15 residues. V lost 11 bases to trimming and J lost 6 bases; unmatched junction nucleotides: 15. The germline CDR1 and CDR2 sequences are MNHEY and SMNVEV (reference sequence). Here the CDR3 DNA reads TGTGCCGTTCTTGGGACAGGGGTCCGCGGGGCTGAAGCTTTCTTT. Its translation: CAVLGTGVRGAEAFF.